This is a list of T cell receptor beta chains from one sample in a study of OX40 agonist ivuxolimab in advanced cancers. Generated by immunoSEQ multiplex PCR, the TCRdb table keeps only in-frame clones and is missing some. The sample lists some 65,000 clones; around 84% were seen once. The sample consisted of CD4+ or CD8+ T cells sorted from blood, taken in a trial of the OX40 agonist ivuxolimab. The source is an adult with an advanced solid tumor such as melanoma, head and neck, liver or kidney cancer. Each CDR3 is given with its conserved first and last residue. Each record gives: J gene, clone size, D gene, V gene, CDR3 protein, CDR3 DNA. A D gene is named only where the DNA matches it firmly. The size of a clone is reported for some rows only, either as once, few or many, or as a class for expanded clones.

J gene: TRBJ1-2; clone size: NA; D gene: NA; V gene: TRBV4-3; CDR3 protein: CASILRAINYGYTF; CDR3 DNA: TGCGCCAGCATTCTGAGGGCCATTAACTATGGCTACACCTTC
J gene: TRBJ1-2; clone size: NA; D gene: NA; V gene: TRBV18; CDR3 protein: CASSPDERTNYGYTF; CDR3 DNA: TGTGCCAGCTCACCCGACGAACGGACTAACTATGGCTACACCTTC
J gene: TRBJ2-3; clone size: NA; D gene: TRBD2; V gene: TRBV5-4; CDR3 protein: CTLSKRGSSDTQYF; CDR3 DNA: TGTACCCTATCCAAGCGGGGGTCCTCAGATACGCAGTATTTT
J gene: TRBJ2-7; clone size: NA; D gene: TRBD2; V gene: TRBV5-8; CDR3 protein: CASSLLAGARGEQYF; CDR3 DNA: TGTGCCAGCAGCTTACTAGCGGGGGCCCGGGGTGAGCAGTACTTC
J gene: TRBJ2-3; clone size: NA; D gene: NA; V gene: TRBV5-1; CDR3 protein: CASSLGADLDTQYF; CDR3 DNA: TGCGCCAGCAGCTTGGGGGCAGACCTAGATACGCAGTATTTT
J gene: TRBJ2-1; clone size: NA; D gene: NA; V gene: TRBV5-1; CDR3 protein: CASSLRGSTLDNEQFF; CDR3 DNA: TGCGCCAGCAGCTTAAGAGGGTCTACACTGGACAATGAGCAGTTCTTC
J gene: TRBJ1-6; clone size: NA; D gene: TRBD1; V gene: TRBV5-6; CDR3 protein: CASSPVGTGINNSPLHF; CDR3 DNA: TGTGCCAGCAGCCCAGTCGGGACAGGGATAAATAATTCACCCCTCCACTTT
J gene: TRBJ2-3; clone size: once; D gene: NA; V gene: TRBV5-4; CDR3 protein: CASSLFRGTDTQYF; CDR3 DNA: TGTGCCAGCAGCTTGTTCAGAGGCACAGATACGCAGTATTTT
J gene: TRBJ2-1; clone size: few; D gene: TRBD2; V gene: TRBV7-2; CDR3 protein: CASSLSGRSYNEQFF; CDR3 DNA: TGTGCCAGCAGCTTAAGCGGGAGGTCCTACAATGAGCAGTTCTTC
J gene: TRBJ2-1; clone size: NA; D gene: NA; V gene: TRBV30; CDR3 protein: CAWSERWRDSYNEQFF; CDR3 DNA: TGTGCCTGGAGTGAGAGGTGGCGGGACTCCTACAATGAGCAGTTCTTC
J gene: TRBJ1-4; clone size: NA; D gene: NA; V gene: TRBV28; CDR3 protein: CASKLDSWEKLFF; CDR3 DNA: TGTGCCAGCAAACTGGACAGTTGGGAAAAACTGTTTTTT
J gene: TRBJ2-5; clone size: NA; D gene: TRBD1; V gene: TRBV5-6; CDR3 protein: CASSLGNRGRRGETQYF; CDR3 DNA: TGTGCCAGCAGCTTGGGAAACAGGGGGCGCCGAGGGGAGACCCAGTACTTC
J gene: TRBJ1-1; clone size: NA; D gene: NA; V gene: TRBV11-3; CDR3 protein: CASSSGEPGGLKAFF; CDR3 DNA: TGTGCCAGCAGCTCCGGAGAGCCCGGGGGCTTGAAGGCTTTCTTT
J gene: TRBJ1-1; clone size: NA; D gene: NA; V gene: TRBV7-2; CDR3 protein: CASFLTAMNTEAFF; CDR3 DNA: TGTGCCAGCTTCCTGACAGCAATGAACACTGAAGCTTTCTTT
J gene: TRBJ2-3; clone size: NA; D gene: NA; V gene: TRBV5-5; CDR3 protein: CASSLGARTDTQYF; CDR3 DNA: TGTGCCAGCAGCTTGGGTGCCAGAACAGATACGCAGTATTTT
J gene: TRBJ1-1; clone size: NA; D gene: NA; V gene: TRBV7-3; CDR3 protein: CASSSGLNTEAFF; CDR3 DNA: TGTGCCAGCAGCTCCGGCCTGAACACTGAAGCTTTCTTT